This TCR beta chain was recorded in a study of identical twins. TCRdb reprocessed the 5' RACE reads with MiXCR, giving one entry per CDR3 protein. The sample holds hundreds of thousands of distinct CDR3 sequences, roughly 18% seen once. After removal of 7 bases from V and 6 bases from J, the junction contained 10 bases not matched to a gene. The CDR3 extends over 14 amino acids. Separately, the same data were catalogued under a study of T cells expressing NK-cell markers.

This sequence was found in a woman between 18 and 29 years old in good health. The sequenced sample consisted of PBMCs. This chain links TRBV12-3 or TRBV12-4 with TRBJ2-7; 9 nucleotides match TRBD1. CDR3 DNA sequence: TGTGCCAGCACCCTTGGGGACAGGGTCGGCGAGCAGTACTTC. Residues: CASTLGDRVGEQYF.